A single sample is the source of the 16 T cell receptor beta chains below, sequenced in a study of T cells in Graves' hyperthyroidism and ophthalmopathy. TCR beta CDR3 regions were amplified from RNA transcripts. TCR CDR3 underwent first-round RT-PCR with the HTBI primer set. TCRdb used MiXCR to reprocess the multiplex PCR reads, holding one entry per CDR3 protein. Of some 510,000 distinct CDR3 sequences listed, 20% are singletons. The material sequenced was blood. These receptors all come from a man younger than 35 with Graves' hyperthyroidism.

V gene TRBV12-3 or TRBV12-4 combines with J gene TRBJ1-1; D is ambiguous. Trimming stripped 6 bases from V and 2 bases from J, with 13 bases between. The CDR3 totals 14 residues. DNA of the CDR3: TGTGCCAGCAGCGTCAAAAGACTAAACACTGAAGCTTTCTTT. Translated: CASSVKRLNTEAFF.

This clonotype was observed many times. An end of the junction does not agree with germline; a read error may underlie this. The chain uses TRBV12-3 or TRBV12-4 and TRBJ1-1; D not resolved. This CDR3 spans 9 amino acids. The CDR3 region is CASSLKSHF. The DNA of the CDR3 is TGTGCCAGCAGTTTGAAATCCCACTTT.

The chain recombines TRBV27 with TRBJ2-4; 7 positions match TRBD2. The trim removed 8 bases at V and 4 bases at J, leaving 11 bases unmatched. The CDR3 covers 15 residues. CDR1 and CDR2 from the germline V gene are MNHEY and SMNVEV (reference sequence). CDR3 loop: CASGDSGGIKNIQYF. The CDR3 nucleotides read TGTGCCAGCGGGGATTCCGGGGGGATAAAAAACATTCAGTACTTC.

This rearrangement joins TRBV28 to TRBJ2-7; TRBD2 matches 7 bases. The CDR3 consists of 15 residues. Trimming took 2 bases from V and 2 from J; bases not matched to a gene: 6. Germline values: CDR1 MDHEN, CDR2 SYDVKM. Here the CDR3 reads CASSLEGGSPYEQYF. CDR3 DNA sequence: TGTGCCAGCAGTTTAGAGGGCGGGAGCCCCTACGAGCAGTACTTC.

Here the CDR3 reads CASSLAEGRGTEAFF. DNA for the CDR3: TGCGCCAGCAGCTTGGCGGAGGGGCGAGGCACTGAAGCTTTCTTT. The chain couples TRBV5-1 to TRBJ1-1, with D possibly matching TRBD1 (5 bases). V lost 0 bases to trimming and J lost 4 bases, with 13 bases between them. The CDR3 is made up of 15 amino acids. Germline CDR1 is SGHRS and CDR2 is YFSETQ.

About this clonotype: Since the CDR3 does not end with the conserved phenylalanine or tryptophan, this likely comes from a read error. The chain links TRBV6-5 to TRBJ1-1; no clear D gene. The V and J ends lost 2 bases and 0 bases respectively, with 4 bases between them. The length of the CDR3 is 13 residues. Germline V gene sequence: CDR1 MNHEY, CDR2 SVGAGI. CDR3 in amino acids: CASSYTVNTEAFV. For the CDR3, the DNA is TGTGCCAGCAGTTACACCGTGAACACTGAAGCTTTCGTT.

This chain links TRBV2 with TRBJ1-2; 9 positions agree with TRBD1. There are 15 residues in the CDR3. Germline CDR1 reads SNHLY; CDR2 reads FYNNEI. V was pared by 8 bases and J by 4 bases, with 11 bases of the junction left unmatched. This chain's CDR3 is CASAGQGISSYGYTF. The CDR3 region has the DNA TGTGCCAGCGCAGGACAGGGGATCTCTTCCTATGGCTACACCTTC.

The V gene is TRBV6-1, the J gene TRBJ2-5; perhaps TRBD2 as D (6 bases). The CDR3 loop spans 14 amino acids. Germline values: CDR1 MNHNS, CDR2 SASEGT. V shed 6 bases and J shed 8 bases, with 19 bases lying between them. CDR3 nucleotide sequence: TGTGCCAGCAGGGGACTCATTGACAGCGATACCCAGTACTTC. Its protein is CASRGLIDSDTQYF.

The chain couples TRBV28 to TRBJ2-7, with D perhaps TRBD2 (5 bases). Trimming shortened V by 3 bases and J by 0 bases, and 12 bases separated the two germline ends. Per germline, CDR1 MDHEN and CDR2 SYDVKM. This CDR3 contains 15 residues. The CDR3 DNA reads as TGTGCCAGCAGTTTGCGCGGGCCCCACTCCTACGAGCAGTACTTC. Protein sequence: CASSLRGPHSYEQYF.

J is TRBJ2-4 and V is TRBV12-3 or TRBV12-4, with a weak D call TRBD1 (5 bases). This CDR3 comprises 17 residues. Trimming removed 4 bases from V and 0 bases from J, with 16 bases in between. The CDR3 loop reads CASSSPPTELAKNIQYF. CDR3 DNA: TGTGCCAGCAGTTCTCCCCCGACAGAACTAGCCAAAAACATTCAGTACTTC.

J is TRBJ2-5 and V is TRBV4-2; possible D gene TRBD2, 5 bases. CDR3 length: 14 amino acids. Germline CDR1 LGHNA, CDR2 YNFKEQ. V was clipped by 0 bases and J by 8 bases, with 13 bases between them. CDR3 DNA sequence: TGTGCCAGCAGCCAAGACCGGGCCTCGGGAACCCAGTACTTC. It specifies CASSQDRASGTQYF.

The chain links TRBV2 to TRBJ2-5; D is tentatively TRBD1 or TRBD2 (5 bases each). The V and J ends lost 0 bases and 3 bases respectively, with 20 bases between them. This CDR3 region has 18 residues. CDR1 and CDR2 (germline): SNHLY, FYNNEI. The CDR3 nucleotides are TGTGCCAGCAGTGAAGCGCTCCTCCTCAGGGAGCGAAAAGAGACCCAGTACTTC. It translates to CASSEALLLRERKETQYF.

The chain combines TRBV5-1 with TRBJ1-6; weak D call: TRBD1 (6 bases). V was trimmed by 3 bases and J by 6 bases, leaving 19 bases between them. The CDR3 extends over 17 amino acids. Germline V gene sequence: CDR1 SGHRS, CDR2 YFSETQ. This CDR3 is CASSSSLMTGPNSPLHF. CDR3 bases: TGCGCCAGCAGCTCCTCACTAATGACAGGACCTAATTCACCCCTCCACTTT.

This clonotype has a count of ten or more. The chain links TRBV5-6 to TRBJ2-7; D is ambiguous. V was shortened by 3 bases and J by 5 bases, with 15 bases between the two germline ends. Looked up from germline, CDR1 is SGHDT and CDR2 is YYEEEE. The CDR3 sequence is 14 residues long. In nucleotides, the CDR3 is TGTGCCAGCAGCTGGGCTCAGGTAGGGAACGAGCAGTACTTC. It codes for CASSWAQVGNEQYF.

V is TRBV7-2 and J is TRBJ1-5, with D possibly matching TRBD1 (6 bases). V lost 6 bases to trimming and J lost 7 bases, with 16 bases between them. Germline CDR1 is SGHTA and CDR2 is FQGNSA. The CDR3 runs to 14 residues. CDR3 in amino acids: CASSPRGFVQPQHF. CDR3 coding DNA: TGTGCCAGCAGTCCGAGGGGGTTTGTCCAGCCCCAGCATTTT.

CDR3 bases: TGTGCCAGCCGGGACGGAATCAATCAGCCCCAGCATTTT. Protein: CASRDGINQPQHF. V usage is TRBV6-1 and J usage is TRBJ1-5, with D perhaps matching TRBD1 (5 bases). V lost 8 bases and J lost 3, with 11 bases in between. Germline lookup yields CDR1 MNHNS and CDR2 SASEGT. The CDR3 loop spans 13 amino acids.